A selection of T cell receptor beta chains follows, all from one sample in a study of graft-versus-host responses after intestinal transplantation. Assay used: immunoSEQ multiplex PCR; TCRdb lists only in-frame clones, some missing. Here the sample spans more than 50,000 clones, 91% being singletons. The material was PBMCs, obtained 650 to 680 days after intestinal transplant. The receptors were gathered from a human patient who received an intestinal transplant, so some T cells may come from the graft donor. Both conserved end residues are part of each CDR3.

V: TRBV19
J: TRBJ2-3
CDR3: CASSRGHTDTQYF

V: TRBV7-9
J: TRBJ2-3
CDR3: CASSLGPTRTDTQYF

V: TRBV15
J: TRBJ1-5
CDR3: CATSTMTGNNQPQHF

V: TRBV6-1
J: TRBJ1-1
CDR3: CASVTGIGAFF

V: TRBV7-3
J: TRBJ2-7
CDR3: CASSLTGSRAEQYF

V: TRBV9
J: TRBJ2-5
CDR3: CASSVSGTEQETQYF

V: TRBV5-5
J: TRBJ2-5
CDR3: CASSLGGGETQYF

V: TRBV7-9
J: TRBJ2-2
CDR3: CASSPLLAGGSTGELFF

V: TRBV11-2
J: TRBJ2-7
CDR3: CASSLGSYEQYF

V: TRBV12-5
J: TRBJ2-7
CDR3: CASGLSGDPYEQYF

V: TRBV4-1
J: TRBJ2-7
CDR3: CASSQGQGQPTYEQYF

V: TRBV5-4
J: TRBJ1-2
CDR3: CASSLDAGTSFRTHYGYTF

V: TRBV2
J: TRBJ1-5
CDR3: CASNSGGVQPQHF

V: TRBV5-4
J: TRBJ1-3
CDR3: CASTPDRESGNTIYF

V: TRBV6-5
J: TRBJ1-2
CDR3: CASSYGQGASYGYTF

V: TRBV19
J: TRBJ2-7
CDR3: CASSPTGVLYEQYF

V: TRBV4-2
J: TRBJ2-3
CDR3: CASSPRLAVAGGPGGTDTQYF

V: TRBV7-3
J: TRBJ2-1
CDR3: CASSYDGYNEQFF

V: TRBV4-2
J: TRBJ2-7
CDR3: CASSQDVTYEQYF

V: TRBV9
J: TRBJ1-5
CDR3: CASSVGGGNQPQHF

V: TRBV6-1
J: TRBJ2-7
CDR3: CASSDRGQGTYEQYF

V: TRBV7-8
J: TRBJ2-3
CDR3: CASRWGFTDTQYF

V: TRBV5-4
J: TRBJ2-5
CDR3: CASRATGGSVETQYF

V: TRBV2
J: TRBJ2-1
CDR3: CASNLAGHLDNEQFF

V: TRBV7-7
J: TRBJ2-2
CDR3: CASSLTGGGTGELFF

V: TRBV25-1
J: TRBJ1-1
CDR3: CASSRNTEAFF

V: TRBV7-8
J: TRBJ1-1
CDR3: CASSPRVGVNTEAFF

V: TRBV5-4
J: TRBJ1-2
CDR3: CASTPTGAEGYTF

V: TRBV11-2
J: TRBJ1-1
CDR3: CASSLMGLRTLKNTEAFF

V: TRBV2
J: TRBJ2-7
CDR3: CASRLMGGYEQYF

V: TRBV7-9
J: TRBJ1-2
CDR3: CASSLGRSYGYTF

V: TRBV6-5
J: TRBJ2-3
CDR3: CASSRQGIVDTQYF

V: TRBV5-1
J: TRBJ2-3
CDR3: CASKAGGPFPDTQYF

V: TRBV7-2
J: TRBJ1-1
CDR3: CASSPPLNTEAFF

V: TRBV27
J: TRBJ2-3
CDR3: CASSFTGNTDTQYF

V: TRBV5-1
J: TRBJ1-2
CDR3: CASSLASGGVLSGYTF

V: TRBV7-9
J: TRBJ1-6
CDR3: CASSPPSAALNSPLHF

V: TRBV5-8
J: TRBJ2-5
CDR3: CASSLRGQETQYF

V: TRBV6-1
J: TRBJ2-7
CDR3: CASSVAFRGTYEQYF

V: TRBV7-8
J: TRBJ2-3
CDR3: CASSSVLTDTQYF

V: TRBV30
J: TRBJ2-5
CDR3: CAWSRQGAQETQYF

V: TRBV7-9
J: TRBJ2-7
CDR3: CASSPRGRGVYEQYF

V: TRBV2
J: TRBJ2-2
CDR3: CASSEMAGELFF

V: TRBV27
J: TRBJ2-2
CDR3: CASTTSGDTGELFF

V: TRBV4-1
J: TRBJ2-5
CDR3: CASSQDAGFETQYF

V: TRBV11-2
J: TRBJ2-1
CDR3: CASSLVGGYNEQFF